This entry lists 12 T cell receptor beta chains sequenced from one sample in a study of PD-1 blockade in classical Hodgkin lymphoma. Exposure to brentuximab vedotin varied, and each patient had relapsed following autologous stem cell transplantation. Data came from immunoSEQ multiplex PCR; TCRdb stores just in-frame clones and leaves some out. Of 10,000 to 13,000 clones listed, about three quarters are singletons. The sequencing here drew on peripheral blood mononuclear cells (PBMCs), taken at baseline. These receptors were collected from a human donor with classical Hodgkin lymphoma.

The chain has TRBV7-6 and TRBJ2-5; D may be TRBD2 (5 bases). The CDR3 spans 13 residues. Trimming took off 5 bases at V and 1 base at J, with 8 bases between the two ends. Per the germline V gene, CDR1 is SGHVS and CDR2 is FNYEAQ. CDR3 in amino acids: CASSERFQETQYF. The CDR3 DNA reads TGTGCCAGCAGCGAGCGGTTCCAAGAGACCCAGTACTTC.

The chain links TRBV15 to TRBJ2-3; 14 nucleotides match TRBD2. J was trimmed by 2 bases and V by 2 bases; bases with no gene match: 3. Germline V lookup: CDR1 LNHNV, CDR2 YYDKDF (reference sequence). The CDR3 length is 17 residues. The CDR3 sequence is CATSRPGLAGVTDTQYF. Here the CDR3 DNA reads TGTGCCACCAGCAGACCGGGACTAGCGGGGGTCACAGATACGCAGTATTTT.

The chain carries TRBV6-1 and TRBJ2-5; D possibly corresponds to TRBD2 (7 bases). CDR3 size: 15 residues. The V gene's germline CDR1 is MNHNS and CDR2 SASEGT. Between the trimmed V and J ends, which lost 11 bases and 3 bases, there was a span of 22 bases. The CDR3 DNA reads as TGTGCCGGGTCGAAAGGGGGGGCCTGGGAAGAGACCCAGTACTTC. Residues: CAGSKGGAWEETQYF.

The J gene is TRBJ2-3, the V gene TRBV18; D is unresolved. Trimming left V 1 base short and J 0 bases short, with 14 bases between. The germline V gene has CDR1 KGHSH and CDR2 LQKENI. The CDR3 has 17 residues. DNA of the CDR3: TGTGCCAGCTCACCACGAAGACTGTTATCTAGCACAGATACGCAGTATTTT. Protein: CASSPRRLLSSTDTQYF.

V gene TRBV6-1 combines with J gene TRBJ1-2; 9 nucleotides line up with TRBD1. Germline V gene data show CDR1 as MNHNS and CDR2 as SASEGT. Losses at the gene ends were 6 bases for V and 6 bases for J; bases not matched to a gene: 8. The CDR3 has 14 amino acids. The CDR3 sequence is CASRETGGKNGYTF. The CDR3 coding sequence is TGTGCCAGCAGAGAGACAGGGGGAAAAAATGGCTACACCTTC.

CDR3 coding DNA: TGCGCCAGCAGCCAGGGGTTAGGCTATGGCTACACCTTC. This sequence encodes CASSQGLGYGYTF. This chain uses TRBV4-3 with TRBJ1-2, with D uncertain. V lost 3 bases, J lost 4 bases, and 9 bases lay in between. CDR3 length: 13 residues. Looked up from germline, CDR1 is LGHNA and CDR2 is YSLEER.

This chain links TRBV7-8 with TRBJ1-4; the D is unclear. The CDR3 has 15 amino acids. V lost 5 bases to trimming and J lost 1 base, with 11 bases between them. Germline V CDR1 and CDR2: SGHVS, FQNEAQ. The CDR3, as DNA: TGTGCCAGCAGCCCTTACCTGCTAACTAATGAAAAACTGTTTTTT. Protein sequence: CASSPYLLTNEKLFF.

V and J are TRBV9 and TRBJ1-1; D ambiguous. Germline CDR1 SGDLS, CDR2 YYNGEE. This CDR3 spans 14 amino acids. V was trimmed by 4 bases and J by 3 bases, leaving 13 bases between them. The CDR3 loop is CASSPLTVDTEAFF. The DNA for the CDR3 is TGTGCCAGCAGCCCCTTAACGGTAGACACTGAAGCTTTCTTT.

The chain joins TRBV27 to TRBJ1-2; D unresolved. The CDR3 totals 14 residues. Germline CDR1 MNHEY, CDR2 SMNVEV (reference sequence). V dropped 1 base and J dropped 2 bases, with 8 bases sitting between them. Here the CDR3 DNA reads TGTGCCAGCAGTTTATACCCGGAAAACTATGGCTACACCTTC. Its protein is CASSLYPENYGYTF.

In its sample, this clone was seen once. The rearrangement uses TRBV30 and TRBJ1-5, with D unresolved. Trimming cost V 3 bases and J 1 base, with 7 bases left between them. The CDR3 is made up of 13 amino acids. Germline loops: CDR1 GTSNPN, CDR2 SVGIG (reference sequence). This CDR3 reads CAWSGKSNQPQHF. DNA for the CDR3: TGTGCCTGGAGCGGAAAGAGCAATCAGCCCCAGCATTTT. Full variable domain (rest looked up from reference TRBV30 and TRBJ1-5): SQTIHQWPATLVQPVGSPLSLECTVEGTSNPNLYWYRQAAGRGLQLLFYSVGIGQISSEVPQNLSASRPQDRQFILSSKKLLLSDSGFYLCAWSGKSNQPQHFGDGTRLSIL.

The chain combines TRBV5-6 with TRBJ1-2; TRBD1 matches at 7 bases. Looked up from germline, CDR1 is SGHDT and CDR2 is YYEEEE. Trimming at V came to 0 bases and at J to 2 bases, leaving 1 base not matched to a gene. The CDR3 covers 14 residues. The CDR3, as DNA: TGTGCCAGCAGCTTGGGCAGGGGGAACTATGGCTACACCTTC. This gives the protein CASSLGRGNYGYTF.

The chain carries TRBV19 and TRBJ1-3; a possible D gene is TRBD1 (5 bases). The CDR3 sequence is 15 residues long. Germline CDR1 LNHDA, CDR2 SQIVND (reference sequence). V was clipped by 3 bases and J by 4 bases, with 13 bases between them. The CDR3 bases are TGTGCCAGTAGTATGCGGACAAGCACCGGAAACACCATATATTTT. This encodes CASSMRTSTGNTIYF. The full variable domain, with the rest looked up from reference TRBV19 and TRBJ1-3, is DGGITQSPKYLFRKEGQNVTLSCEQNLNHDAMYWYRQDPGQGLRLIYYSQIVNDFQKGDIAEGYSVSREKKESFPLTVTSAQKNPTAFYLCASSMRTSTGNTIYFGEGSWLTVV.